This TCR beta chain stems from a study of shared clonotypes between healthy human individuals. Points from the study as a whole: Roughly 5% of naive CD4 clonotypes were common to a few donors. Depth of sequencing was expected to influence donor clonotype sharing.

It was roughly 190 ng DNA, around 32,000 T cell genomes, that sorted-subset replicate PCRs used. Per the authors' pipeline: Without quality scores, immunoSEQ junctional reads could not be filtered like full-length reads. Sequencing used immunoSEQ multiplex PCR; TCRdb keeps in-frame clones, though not all of them. That table supplies the V and J calls and clone size; D and trimming were determined from the DNA. Here the sample spans over 950,000 clones, about 80% being singletons. The length of the CDR3 is 14 residues. The ends lost 5 bases at V and 4 bases at J; junction bases unmatched: 5. The germline V gene encodes CDR1 MGHDK and CDR2 SYGVNS. This clone has more than one count but fewer than ten. Its specificity is unknown.

This chain links TRBV25-1 with TRBJ1-1; 9 bases are shared with TRBD1. The clonotype originates from a man younger than 35 in good health. Some clones in this sample may be carry-over from other donors' samples. The sequenced sample was memory CD4+ T cells from PBMCs. As for subset: CD45RA-negative fraction. The CDR3 protein is CASSPDRGGTEAFF. CDR3 nucleotides: TGTGCCAGCAGTCCCGACAGGGGGGGCACTGAAGCTTTCTTT.